A selection of T cell receptor beta chains follows, all from one sample in a study of beta chain features in type 1 diabetes. TCRdb's table, derived via immunoSEQ multiplex PCR, lists solely in-frame clones and lacks some. Of roughly 350,000 clones in the sample, 9.5% to 11% were seen once. The sample consisted of naive CD4+ T cells from blood. The source is a woman aged 25 to 39 in good health. Both conserved end residues are part of each CDR3. The D gene is left open where the match is weak. Size is stated for part of the rows, as once, few or many counts, or as a class when the clone is expanded.

CDR3aa | CDR3nt | d_gene | abundance | j_gene | v_gene
CASSRNQGADTEAFF | TGTGCCAGCAGTCGGAATCAGGGGGCGGACACTGAAGCTTTCTTT | TRBD1 | few | TRBJ1-1 | TRBV6-5
CASSLGLTAQLNEQFF | TGCGCCAGCAGCTTGGGGCTGACCGCACAGTTGAATGAGCAGTTCTTC | - | - | TRBJ2-1 | TRBV5-1
CASSSGQGTEAFF | TGCGCCAGCAGCTCTGGACAGGGGACTGAAGCTTTCTTT | TRBD1 | - | TRBJ1-1 | TRBV5-1
CASSQTGTGPEELFF | TGTGCCAGCAGCCAAACCGGGACAGGCCCGGAGGAGCTGTTTTTT | TRBD1 | few | TRBJ2-2 | TRBV4-2
CASSQAGTGGLRSQYF | TGCGCCAGCAGTCAGGCCGGGACAGGGGGTCTCCGCTCCCAGTACTTC | TRBD1 | - | TRBJ2-5 | TRBV23-1
CASSLDGDRGSSGANVLTF | TGTGCCAGCAGCTTAGATGGGGACAGGGGAAGTTCTGGGGCCAACGTCCTGACTTTC | TRBD1 | - | TRBJ2-6 | TRBV7-9
CASSRPSGINEQFF | TGTGCCAGCAGCCGGCCTAGCGGGATCAATGAGCAGTTCTTC | TRBD2 | - | TRBJ2-1 | TRBV6-1
CASSPGLGQNPTDTQYF | TGTGCCAGCAGCCCCGGTTTGGGACAGAACCCGACAGATACGCAGTATTTT | TRBD1 | few | TRBJ2-3 | TRBV14
CASSLAFYEQYF | TGTGCCAGCAGCTTGGCTTTCTACGAGCAGTACTTC | - | - | TRBJ2-7 | TRBV5-6
CASSLRSGLAGTGELFF | TGTGCCAGCAGCTTAAGGTCGGGACTAGCTGGGACCGGGGAGCTGTTTTTT | TRBD2 | - | TRBJ2-2 | TRBV7-3
CATSSGQGAGETQYF | TGTGCCACCAGCAGTGGACAGGGGGCCGGGGAGACCCAGTACTTC | TRBD1 | few | TRBJ2-5 | TRBV15
CASSRSGTNTGELFF | TGTGCCAGCTCACGGAGCGGAACGAACACCGGGGAGCTGTTTTTT | - | few | TRBJ2-2 | TRBV18
CASSVGTSGRIYF | TGTGCCAGCAGCGTAGGGACATCGGGTCGCATTTACTTC | - | few | TRBJ2-5 | TRBV9
CAIRGGASGHYEQYF | TGTGCCATCAGAGGTGGAGCTAGCGGGCATTACGAGCAGTACTTC | TRBD2 | - | TRBJ2-7 | TRBV10-3
CASSFGLAGETQYF | TGTGCCAGCAGCTTCGGACTAGCGGGAGAGACCCAGTACTTC | TRBD2 | - | TRBJ2-5 | TRBV7-3
CASSVSGANTGELFF | TGTGCCAGCAGCGTAAGCGGGGCAAACACCGGGGAGCTGTTTTTT | TRBD2 | - | TRBJ2-2 | TRBV9
CASSWRGPHDEQFF | TGTGCCAGCAGCTGGAGAGGCCCCCATGATGAGCAGTTCTTC | - | few | TRBJ2-1 | TRBV7-2
CASSLFGKNTEAFF | TGTGCCAGCAGTTTATTCGGGAAGAACACTGAAGCTTTCTTT | - | few | TRBJ1-1 | TRBV27
CSVSGTGEGPYNEQFF | TGCAGCGTATCCGGGACAGGGGAAGGGCCCTACAATGAGCAGTTCTTC | TRBD1 | few | TRBJ2-1 | TRBV29-1
CAISEREGETQYF | TGTGCCATCAGTGAGCGAGAGGGAGAGACCCAGTACTTC | - | few | TRBJ2-5 | TRBV6-5
CASSPGTGGLETQYF | TGTGCCAGCTCACCCGGGACAGGGGGATTGGAGACCCAGTACTTC | TRBD1 | - | TRBJ2-5 | TRBV18
CSVLGQMNTGELFF | TGCAGCGTTCTGGGGCAGATGAACACCGGGGAGCTGTTTTTT | - | - | TRBJ2-2 | TRBV29-1
CASSLRDSKNEQFF | TGTGCCAGCAGCTTGCGGGACAGTAAAAATGAGCAGTTCTTC | TRBD1 | few | TRBJ2-1 | TRBV5-4
CASSPSGQLYEQYF | TGTGCCAGCTCACCGTCGGGACAGCTCTACGAGCAGTACTTC | TRBD1 | few | TRBJ2-7 | TRBV18
CASSPNYEQYF | TGTGCCAGCAGTCCTAACTACGAGCAGTACTTC | - | - | TRBJ2-7 | TRBV2
CASSPGTSGIYEQYF | TGTGCCAGCAGCCCCGGGACTAGCGGGATTTACGAGCAGTACTTC | TRBD2 | few | TRBJ2-7 | TRBV5-4
CASSPEGGREKLFF | TGTGCCAGCAGCCCGGAGGGGGGGCGCGAAAAACTGTTTTTT | - | few | TRBJ1-4 | TRBV7-9
CASSEALGTGARTDTQYF | TGTGCCAGCAGTGAAGCCCTCGGGACAGGGGCCCGCACAGATACGCAGTATTTT | TRBD1 | few | TRBJ2-3 | TRBV25-1
CSASAYYEQYF | TGCAGTGCTAGCGCGTACTACGAGCAGTACTTC | - | few | TRBJ2-7 | TRBV20-1
CASRRLAGGDEQYF | TGTGCCAGCAGGCGTTTAGCGGGAGGAGACGAGCAGTACTTC | TRBD2 | - | TRBJ2-7 | TRBV6-1
CSVAGVGLQETQYF | TGCAGCGTGGCTGGGGTGGGGCTACAAGAGACCCAGTACTTC | - | few | TRBJ2-5 | TRBV29-1
CASSRGIGDEKLFF | TGTGCCAGCAGCAGGGGAATTGGGGATGAAAAACTGTTTTTT | - | - | TRBJ1-4 | TRBV25-1
CASSLEGGPEFNEQFF | TGTGCCAGCAGCTTAGAGGGAGGCCCAGAGTTCAATGAGCAGTTCTTC | - | - | TRBJ2-1 | TRBV7-9
CASSETGGSNQPQHF | TGTGCCAGCAGTGAGACAGGGGGCTCTAATCAGCCCCAGCATTTT | TRBD1 | once | TRBJ1-5 | TRBV28
CSGELAGGPIGKQFF | TGCAGCGGTGAACTAGCGGGAGGGCCCATAGGTAAGCAGTTCTTC | TRBD2 | few | TRBJ2-1 | TRBV29-1
CATSRGRDRADGYTF | TGTGCCACCAGCAGAGGGAGGGACAGGGCCGATGGCTACACCTTC | TRBD1 | - | TRBJ1-2 | TRBV15
CASSVKLAGVGEQFF | TGTGCCAGCAGTGTCAAACTAGCGGGAGTTGGTGAGCAGTTCTTC | TRBD2 | - | TRBJ2-1 | TRBV6-4